Each of the 28 T cell receptor beta chains below was sequenced from the same sample in a study of read filtering for tumor transcriptome and immune sequencing. This library used approximately 0.4 ug RNA and molecular barcoded adaptors spanning alpha/delta and beta/gamma chains. TCRdb reanalysed the reads using MiXCR and keeps one entry per CDR3 protein. This table holds more than 45,000 distinct CDR3 sequences, 10% to 15% found once. The material sequenced was a population of CD138-negative cells sorted from bone marrow. These receptors were collected from a donor over 35 with multiple myeloma.

The gene calls are TRBV2 and TRBJ1-1; TRBD1 might be the D (6 bases). The CDR3 sequence is 16 residues long. Germline V CDR1 and CDR2: SNHLY, FYNNEI. V gave up 6 bases and J gave up 0 bases, with 17 bases separating them. Here the CDR3 DNA reads TGTGCCAGCAGCAAAACAGGGTATGGAGTGAACACTGAAGCTTTCTTT. It is translated as CASSKTGYGVNTEAFF.

This clonotype was counted at least ten times. Since a much larger clone is just one base distant, this may be a read error. V usage is TRBV5-1 and J usage is TRBJ2-1; TRBD2 matches 8 bases. The CDR3 loop spans 15 amino acids. Germline V gene lookup returns CDR1 SGHRS and CDR2 YFSETQ. The CDR3 loop reads CASSPGTSLSNGQFF. The CDR3, as DNA: TGCGCCAGCAGCCCCGGGACTAGTCTTTCCAATGGGCAGTTCTTC.

This clonotype has a count of ten or more. J is TRBJ2-3 and V is TRBV10-3; D is uncertain. The CDR3 sequence is 13 residues long. The ends were cut back, 3 bases at V and 6 bases at J, with 10 bases in the middle. Germline V gives CDR1 ENHRY, CDR2 SYGVKD. The CDR3 DNA is TGTGCCATCAGTGAAGCTAGTAGCGATACGCAGTATTTT. Translation gives CAISEASSDTQYF.

This clonotype has at least ten counts. CDR3 sequence reads: CASSIAGGLPPIGTQYF. CDR3 coding DNA: TGCGCCAGCAGCATAGCGGGGGGGCTTCCCCCCATAGGTACGCAGTATTTT. The chain has TRBV10-2 and TRBJ2-3; 11 bases fit TRBD2. The germline CDR1 and CDR2 sequences are WSHSY and SAAADI. V shed 6 bases and J 8 bases; nucleotides not matched to a gene: 16. This CDR3 is built from 17 residues.

This clonotype appeared a few times. This chain joins TRBV24-1 and TRBJ2-2, with 8 bases aligning to TRBD1. CDR1 KGHDR and CDR2 SFDVKD come from the germline V gene. This CDR3 comprises 13 residues. V was clipped by 9 bases and J by 7 bases; unmatched bases: 6. This CDR3 is CATGDRYLGELFF. The CDR3 nucleotides read TGTGCCACCGGGGACAGGTATCTCGGGGAGCTGTTTTTT.

This clonotype was observed a few times. CDR3 bases: TGTGCCAGCAGCCCATTCGGGACTAGCGGGGCTAGCTCCTACAATGAGCAGTTCTTC. Translated: CASSPFGTSGASSYNEQFF. The chain links TRBV4-2 to TRBJ2-1; TRBD2 agrees at 13 bases. The CDR3 length is 19 residues. Germline assignment: CDR1 LGHNA and CDR2 YNFKEQ. Trimming removed 4 bases from V and 0 bases from J; junction bases left unmatched: 9.

This clonotype was found many times. V gene TRBV30 combines with J gene TRBJ2-5; 8 bases agree with TRBD2. From germline, CDR1 is GTSNPN and CDR2 SVGIG (reference sequence). This CDR3 contains 14 residues. Germline trimming cut 0 bases from V and 4 bases from J; bases unmatched to any gene: 4. The CDR3 loop reads CAWSVGGGTETQYF. CDR3 nucleotides: TGTGCCTGGAGTGTAGGCGGGGGGACAGAGACCCAGTACTTC.

The sample holds one count of this clonotype. A read error may be the cause here, since a much bigger clone is one base away. The gene calls are TRBV5-1 and TRBJ1-6; no clear D. CDR1 is SGHRS, CDR2 YFSETQ, per germline. V dropped 0 bases and J dropped 5 bases, with 9 bases sitting between them. The CDR3 extends over 15 amino acids. CDR3 region: CASSLAPGDNSPLHF. CDR3 coding DNA: TGCGCCAGCAGCTTGGCACCAGGAGATAATTCACCCCTCCACTTT.

The chain links TRBV5-1 to TRBJ2-6, with D possibly being TRBD1 (6 bases). V was pared by 4 bases and J by 0 bases, with 17 bases between. Germline assignment: CDR1 SGHRS and CDR2 YFSETQ. The CDR3 is 18 residues long. The CDR3 DNA sequence: TGCGCCAGCAGCATAACCGGGACAACCTACTCTGGGGCCAACGTCCTGACTTTC. It yields the protein CASSITGTTYSGANVLTF.

The rearrangement uses TRBV27 and TRBJ2-1, with 13 bases aligning to TRBD2. CDR1 is MNHEY and CDR2 is SMNVEV in the germline V gene (reference sequence). The length of the CDR3 is 16 residues. V shed 3 bases, J shed 5 bases, and the junction held 4 bases outside the gene matches. CDR3 nucleotides: TGTGCCAGCAGTTTCGGGACTAGCGGGGCTCACAATGAGCAGTTCTTC. It encodes CASSFGTSGAHNEQFF.

On this clonotype: Being one base from a much bigger clone, this may be a read error. V and J are TRBV28 and TRBJ2-5, with D tentatively TRBD2 (6 bases). CDR3 size: 15 residues. Germline CDR1 is MDHEN and CDR2 is SYDVKM. CDR3 loop: CASSLRWGVQETQSF. CDR3 sequence (DNA): TGTGCCAGCAGTTTGCGCTGGGGGGTACAAGAGACCCAGTCCTTC. The full variable domain, its missing parts supplied by reference TRBV28 and TRBJ2-5, is DVKVTQSSRYLVKRTGEKVFLECVQDMDHENMFWYRQDPGLGLRLIYFSYDVKMKEKGDIPEGYSVSREKKERFSLILESASTNQTSMYLCASSLRWGVQETQSFGPGTRLLVL.

This clonotype was seen repeatedly, ten times or more. The chain couples TRBV7-3 to TRBJ2-1; no reliable D call. Per germline, CDR1 SGHTA and CDR2 FQGTGA. This CDR3 spans 13 amino acids. V lost 4 bases, J lost 10 bases, and 14 bases lay in between. The CDR3 coding sequence is TGTGCCAGCAGCTCCCACGAACTTCGGGAGCAGTTCTTC. Translation gives CASSSHELREQFF.

There are many counts of this clonotype. The V gene is TRBV5-5, the J gene TRBJ2-2; TRBD2 matches 7 bases. Germline loops: CDR1 SGHKS, CDR2 YYEKEE (reference sequence). This CDR3 has 15 residues. V was pared by 4 bases and J by 5 bases, with 8 bases of the junction left unmatched. The CDR3 DNA sequence: TGTGCCAGCAGCATCACACCCGGGGGGACCGGGGAGCTGTTTTTT. It yields the protein CASSITPGGTGELFF. Variable domain in full (rest from reference TRBV5-5 and TRBJ2-2): DAGVTQSPTHLIKTRGQQVTLRCSPISGHKSVSWYQQVLGQGPQFIFQYYEKEERGRGNFPDRFSARQFPNYSSELNVNALLLGDSALYLCASSITPGGTGELFFGEGSRLTVL.

This clonotype was picked up many times. The chain has TRBV4-2 and TRBJ2-7; D is tentatively TRBD1 or TRBD2 (5 bases each). There are 15 residues in the CDR3. The ends were cut back, 2 bases at V and 2 bases at J, with 13 bases in the middle. From germline, CDR1 is LGHNA and CDR2 YNFKEQ. The CDR3 DNA reads as TGTGCCAGCAGCCAACTGGGGGACGGAGCCTACGAGCAGTACTTC. The encoded protein is CASSQLGDGAYEQYF.

The chain couples TRBV7-8 to TRBJ1-2, with 7 bases identical to TRBD1. The CDR3 spans 16 residues. Trimming took 4 bases from V and 2 from J; bases not matched to a gene: 10. Germline CDR1 and CDR2: SGHVS and FQNEAQ. The CDR3, as DNA: TGTGCCAGCAGCTCAAATACAGGGGAAGCCAACTATGGCTACACCTTC. Translating gives CASSSNTGEANYGYTF.

Many counts were recorded for this clonotype. The chain employs TRBV2 and TRBJ1-1; a weak D match, TRBD1 (6 bases). CDR1 and CDR2 (germline): SNHLY, FYNNEI. V was shortened by 10 bases and J by 3 bases, with 15 bases between the two germline ends. This CDR3 comprises 13 residues. The CDR3 nucleotides read TGTGCCACCCAAACGGGGGCACACACTGAAGCTTTCTTT. This gives the protein CATQTGAHTEAFF.

Comment on this clonotype: This likely stems from a read error, as it lies one base from a far larger clone. The genes are TRBV2 and TRBJ2-6; no clear D. The CDR3 covers 12 residues. Germline CDR1 and CDR2: SNHLY and FYNNEI. The V gene lost 4 bases and the J gene lost 2 bases, with 0 bases spanning the gap. CDR3 loop: CASSAGANVLTF. CDR3 DNA sequence: TGTGCCAGCAGTGCTGGGGCCAACGTCCTGACTTTC.

The sample holds many counts of this clonotype. The chain combines TRBV6-1 with TRBJ1-5, with D unresolved. Germline assignment: CDR1 MNHNS and CDR2 SASEGT. The CDR3 has 14 residues. Trimming pared 7 bases from V and 0 bases from J, leaving 10 bases between. This chain's CDR3 is CASISEYSNQPQHF. The CDR3 DNA is TGTGCCAGCATATCAGAGTATAGCAATCAGCCCCAGCATTTT.

V usage is TRBV27 and J usage is TRBJ1-1; D ambiguous. This CDR3 comprises 14 residues. CDR1 is MNHEY, CDR2 SMNVEV, per germline (reference sequence). Trimming removed 4 bases at V and 1 base at J, with 10 bases between. The CDR3 region is CASSSAGRNTEAFF. The CDR3 bases are TGTGCCAGCAGTTCAGCGGGCAGGAACACTGAAGCTTTCTTT.

This clonotype was observed at least ten times. The rearrangement joins TRBV4-2 to TRBJ2-1, with no clear D. The CDR3 spans 14 residues. CDR1 and CDR2 (germline): LGHNA, YNFKEQ. V was shortened by 2 bases and J by 4 bases, with 9 bases between the two germline ends. Here the CDR3 DNA reads TGTGCCAGCAGCCAAATACAGCCTTACAATGAGCAGTTCTTC. It specifies CASSQIQPYNEQFF.

This clonotype has a count of ten or more. The CDR3 loop is CSARHSGGAFHNEQFF. The DNA of the CDR3 is TGCAGTGCCCGACATAGCGGGGGGGCTTTCCACAATGAGCAGTTCTTC. The chain joins TRBV20-1 to TRBJ2-1; 11 nucleotides match TRBD2. After removal of 6 bases from V and 5 bases from J, the junction contained 12 bases not matched to a gene. Germline V CDR1 and CDR2: DFQATT, SNEGSKA (reference sequence). This CDR3 is 16 amino acids long.

The sample holds a few counts of this clonotype. A far larger clone is just one base off, so this is likely a read error. This chain links TRBV9 with TRBJ1-1; D gene unclear. The CDR3 extends over 16 amino acids. Germline CDR1 is SGDLS and CDR2 is YYNGEE. This CDR3 reads CASSQDRYGRNTEAFF. CDR3 coding DNA: TGCGCCAGCAGCCAAGATCGATACGGACGGAACACTGAAGCTTTCTTT.

This clonotype was detected ten times or more. The rearrangement uses TRBV7-9 and TRBJ2-3; D possibly matches TRBD1 or TRBD2 (5 bases each). Trimming shortened V by 8 bases and J by 7 bases, and 10 bases separated the two germline ends. The CDR3 sequence is 11 residues long. The germline V gene has CDR1 SEHNR and CDR2 FQNEAQ (reference sequence). The CDR3 DNA sequence: TGTGCCAGCGTGGGGGTTCATACGCAGTATTTT. This sequence encodes CASVGVHTQYF.

This clonotype was picked up a small number of times. The chain combines TRBV5-4 with TRBJ2-1; D is tentatively TRBD1 or TRBD2 (5 bases each). The CDR3 is 17 residues long. The V gene lost 4 bases and the J gene lost 0 bases, with 17 bases spanning the gap. CDR1 SGHNT and CDR2 YYREEE come from the germline V gene (reference sequence). CDR3 bases: TGTGCCAGCAGCCCGGGTGGGGGAATACTCTCCTACAATGAGCAGTTCTTC. It yields the protein CASSPGGGILSYNEQFF.

At least ten counts were recorded for this clonotype. The J gene is TRBJ1-4, the V gene TRBV20-1; D call uncertain. V was trimmed by 3 bases and J by 8 bases, leaving 16 bases between them. The CDR3 loop spans 14 amino acids. Germline CDR1 is DFQATT and CDR2 is SNEGSKA (reference sequence). CDR3 amino acids: CSASDTRGAEKLFF. For the CDR3, the DNA is TGCAGTGCTAGTGATACCCGAGGTGCGGAAAAACTGTTTTTT.

In its sample, this clonotype was seen many times. This chain connects TRBV25-1 to TRBJ2-1, with TRBD2 as a possible D gene (6 bases). Trimming left V 1 base short and J 9 bases short, with 10 bases between. CDR1 is MGHDK, CDR2 SYGVNS, per germline. The CDR3 is made up of 13 amino acids. This chain's CDR3 is CASSESGGTEQFF. CDR3 DNA: TGTGCCAGCAGTGAATCAGGAGGGACTGAGCAGTTCTTC.

This clonotype was seen repeatedly, ten times or more. The chain recombines TRBV12-3 or TRBV12-4 with TRBJ2-5; perhaps D is TRBD1 or TRBD2 (6 bases each). V was cut by 5 bases and J by 5 bases, with 12 bases left in between. This CDR3 is 13 amino acids long. CDR3 protein: CASSRRRGETQYF. The CDR3 DNA follows: TGTGCCAGCAGTCGGAGGAGGGGGGAGACCCAGTACTTC.

On this clonotype: A much larger clone lies one base from this, so it may be a read error. Without the conserved terminal phenylalanine or tryptophan, this CDR3 likely stems from a read error. The chain recombines TRBV30 with TRBJ2-3, with TRBD2 matching 7 bases. Looked up from germline, CDR1 is GTSNPN and CDR2 is SVGIG (reference sequence). Trimming at V came to 5 bases and at J to 2 bases, leaving 7 bases not matched to a gene. This CDR3 has 14 amino acids. The CDR3 DNA is TGTGCCTGGCTGACTAGCAGATTCACAGATACGCAGTATCTT. This sequence encodes CAWLTSRFTDTQYL.